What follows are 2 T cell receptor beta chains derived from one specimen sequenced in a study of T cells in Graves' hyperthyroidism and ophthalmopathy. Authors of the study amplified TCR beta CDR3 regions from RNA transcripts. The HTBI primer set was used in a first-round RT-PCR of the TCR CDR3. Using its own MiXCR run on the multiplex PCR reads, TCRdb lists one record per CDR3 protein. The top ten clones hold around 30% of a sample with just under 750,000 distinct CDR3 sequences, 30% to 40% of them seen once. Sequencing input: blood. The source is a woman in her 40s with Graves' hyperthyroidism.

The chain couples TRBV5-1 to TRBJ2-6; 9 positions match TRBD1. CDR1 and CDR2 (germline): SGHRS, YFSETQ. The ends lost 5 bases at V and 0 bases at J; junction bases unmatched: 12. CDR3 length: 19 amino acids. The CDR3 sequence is CASRLFAGTGISGANVLTF. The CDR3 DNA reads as TGCGCCAGCAGGCTTTTCGCCGGGACAGGGATCTCTGGGGCCAACGTCCTGACTTTC.

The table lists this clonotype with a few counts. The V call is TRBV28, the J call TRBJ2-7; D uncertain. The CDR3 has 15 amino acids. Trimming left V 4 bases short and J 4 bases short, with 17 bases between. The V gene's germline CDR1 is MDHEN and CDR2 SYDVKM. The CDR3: CASSYSSDGGYEQYF. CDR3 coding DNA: TGTGCCAGCAGTTACTCCTCCGATGGTGGATACGAGCAGTACTTC.